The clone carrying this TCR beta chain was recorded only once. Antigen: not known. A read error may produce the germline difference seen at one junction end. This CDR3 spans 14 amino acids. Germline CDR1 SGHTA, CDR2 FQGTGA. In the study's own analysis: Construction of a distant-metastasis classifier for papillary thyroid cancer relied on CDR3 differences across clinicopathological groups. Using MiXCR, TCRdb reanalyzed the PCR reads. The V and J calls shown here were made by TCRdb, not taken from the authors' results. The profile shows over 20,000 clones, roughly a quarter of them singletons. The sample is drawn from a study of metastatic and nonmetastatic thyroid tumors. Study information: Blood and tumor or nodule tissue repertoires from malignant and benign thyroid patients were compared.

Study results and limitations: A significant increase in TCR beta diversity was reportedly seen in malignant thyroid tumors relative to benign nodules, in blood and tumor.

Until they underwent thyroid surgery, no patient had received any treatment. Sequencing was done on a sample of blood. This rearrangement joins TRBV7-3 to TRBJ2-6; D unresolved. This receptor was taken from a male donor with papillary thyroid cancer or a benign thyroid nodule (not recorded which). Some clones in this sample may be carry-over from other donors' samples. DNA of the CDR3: TGTGCCAGCAGCGCAGACACTGTGGCCAACGTCCTGACATTC. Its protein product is CASSADTVANVLTF.